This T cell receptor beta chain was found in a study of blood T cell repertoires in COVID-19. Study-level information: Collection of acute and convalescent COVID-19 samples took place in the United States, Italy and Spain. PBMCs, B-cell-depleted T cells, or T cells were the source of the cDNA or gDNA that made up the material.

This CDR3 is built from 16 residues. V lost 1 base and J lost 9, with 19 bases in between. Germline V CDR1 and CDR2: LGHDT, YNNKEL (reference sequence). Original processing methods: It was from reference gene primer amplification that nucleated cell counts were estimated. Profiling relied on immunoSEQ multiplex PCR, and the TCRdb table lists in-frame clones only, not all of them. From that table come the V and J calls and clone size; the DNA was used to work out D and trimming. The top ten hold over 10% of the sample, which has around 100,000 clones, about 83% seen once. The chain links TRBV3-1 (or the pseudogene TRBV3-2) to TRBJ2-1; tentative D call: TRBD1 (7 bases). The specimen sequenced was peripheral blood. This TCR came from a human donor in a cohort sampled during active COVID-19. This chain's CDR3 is CASSQVGGGAYAEQFF. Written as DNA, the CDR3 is TGTGCCAGCAGCCAAGTTGGAGGGGGCGCTTACGCTGAGCAGTTCTTC.